This TCR beta chain is from a study of tumor and adjacent non-tumor tissue in lung cancer. About the research overall: Aged about 31 to 80 years, patients included more than nine men and a few women with stage I to III disease. Around 4.5 million productive TCRbeta reads were obtained per sample on average. Study results and caveats: Compared with tumor, normal lung showed significantly lower TCR diversity. Tumor repertoires had a smaller top 100 clone share than normal lung.

There are a few counts of this clonotype. What it recognizes is unknown. One end of the junction is discordant with germline, which a read error may explain. The template was RNA from unsorted bulk tissue. Distant lung tissue was collected more than 3 cm away from the tumor edge. This CDR3 is built from 13 residues. Germline V lookup: CDR1 SQVTM, CDR2 ANQGSEA. A modified ARM-PCR protocol with three rounds of nested PCR amplified TCRbeta. From the multiplex PCR reads, TCRdb called clonotypes with MiXCR, one entry per CDR3 protein. Here the sample spans tens of thousands of distinct CDR3 sequences, over 60% being singletons.

This receptor was identified in a man in his 70s with non-small cell lung cancer. Source material: distant non-tumor lung tissue. The chain links TRBV29-1 to TRBJ2-5; TRBD2 might be the D (5 bases). In nucleotides, the CDR3 is TGTAGCGTGGCCGACCGGTTCCATGAGACCCAGTATTTC. Its protein product is CSVADRFHETQYF.